One and the same sample provided the 22 T cell receptor beta chains below, sequenced in a study of blood T cell repertoires in COVID-19. The data were produced by immunoSEQ multiplex PCR, yet TCRdb's version contains in-frame clones alone and is incomplete. The repertoire includes approximately 450,000 clones, around nine tenths of them detected once, and approximately 2% sits in the top ten. The sample taken for sequencing was PBMCs or T cells enriched from blood (not recorded which). Receptor source: a woman younger than 35 with acute COVID-19.

The genes are TRBV10-3 and TRBJ1-4; no clear D. CDR1 and CDR2 from the germline V gene are ENHRY and SYGVKD. The CDR3 covers 14 residues. Deletions cut 4 bases from V and 6 bases from J, with 12 bases between. In DNA form, the CDR3 reads TGTGCCATCAGTGCAGAGGGTGGAGATGAAAAACTGTTTTTT. Translating it yields CAISAEGGDEKLFF.

The chain couples TRBV9 to TRBJ2-3; 10 bases are shared with TRBD2. In germline, CDR1 is SGDLS, CDR2 YYNGEE. The CDR3 has 16 residues. The J segment lost 4 bases and the V segment lost 3 bases, leaving 8 bases of the junction unmatched. CDR3 DNA sequence: TGTGCCAGCAGCGCCCTAGCGGGAGATGGGGCAGATACGCAGTATTTT. It translates to CASSALAGDGADTQYF.

The chain couples TRBV2 to TRBJ2-7, with a tentative D call TRBD2 (6 bases). V lost 8 bases and J lost 6, with 17 bases in between. The CDR3 is 13 residues long. Per the germline V gene, CDR1 is SNHLY and CDR2 is FYNNEI. CDR3 sequence reads: CASDAGPSGEQYF. CDR3 in DNA: TGTGCCAGCGATGCGGGGCCATCCGGCGAGCAGTACTTC.

This clone came up once. V gene TRBV7-2 combines with J gene TRBJ1-2; D remains unclear. Per germline, CDR1 SGHTA and CDR2 FQGNSA. The CDR3 length is 14 residues. Trimming took off 1 base at V and 1 base at J, with 7 bases between the two ends. CDR3 DNA: TGTGCCAGCAGCTTAGGCGGTAATAACTATGGCTACACCTTC. Translating gives CASSLGGNNYGYTF.

This clone is a singleton in its sample. The rearrangement joins TRBV10-3 to TRBJ2-1; 7 bases align to TRBD2. The trim removed 4 bases at V and 7 bases at J, leaving 7 bases unmatched. The germline V gene encodes CDR1 ENHRY and CDR2 SYGVKD. The CDR3 loop spans 14 amino acids. CDR3 sequence (DNA): TGTGCCATCAGTGCGGGGCGGGGGTTTAATGAGCAGTTCTTC. This sequence encodes CAISAGRGFNEQFF.

The CDR3 DNA reads TGTGCCAGTAGTATGCATTGGACAGGGTCCCCCTATGGCTACACCTTC. Protein sequence: CASSMHWTGSPYGYTF. The V and J genes are TRBV19 and TRBJ1-2; 8 bases map to TRBD1. J gave up 4 bases and V 3 bases, and 10 bases lay outside the gene matches. Germline loops: CDR1 LNHDA, CDR2 SQIVND (reference sequence). The CDR3 spans 16 residues.

This clone has a handful of counts. The V and J genes are TRBV6-5 and TRBJ1-2; 7 bases are a match to TRBD1. The germline V gene has CDR1 MNHEY and CDR2 SVGAGI. This CDR3 comprises 13 residues. V gave up 5 bases and J gave up 6 bases; unmatched junction bases: 6. The CDR3 here is CASSLAGTDGYTF. The CDR3 DNA follows: TGTGCCAGCAGTCTCGCCGGGACAGATGGCTACACCTTC.

The chain is built from TRBV28 and TRBJ1-1; 9 bases line up with TRBD1. Germline loops: CDR1 MDHEN, CDR2 SYDVKM. This CDR3 comprises 15 residues. V lost 5 bases, J lost 5 bases, and 9 bases stayed unmatched. The CDR3 loop reads CASSPTGGVRTEAFF. CDR3 DNA: TGTGCCAGCAGTCCGACAGGGGGAGTGAGGACTGAAGCTTTCTTT.

This clone was recorded once. The chain carries TRBV5-4 and TRBJ1-2; 7 bases match TRBD1. V was clipped by 4 bases and J by 7 bases; unmatched bases: 10. This CDR3 contains 14 residues. Germline V lookup: CDR1 SGHNT, CDR2 YYREEE (reference sequence). CDR3: CASSIDRVGGGYTF. The CDR3 DNA reads TGTGCCAGCAGCATTGACAGGGTGGGTGGTGGCTACACCTTC.

V gene TRBV7-2 combines with J gene TRBJ2-1; D remains unclear. The CDR3 spans 12 residues. In germline, CDR1 is SGHTA, CDR2 FQGNSA. V was pared by 5 bases and J by 6 bases, with 8 bases between. The CDR3 is CASSPLGNEQFF. CDR3 DNA sequence: TGTGCCAGCAGCCCCCTCGGCAATGAGCAGTTCTTC.

Note on this clone: Different DNA sequences within this sample yield the same CDR3. The chain combines TRBV28 with TRBJ1-2; possible D gene TRBD1, 5 bases. From germline, CDR1 is MDHEN and CDR2 SYDVKM. V lost 6 bases, J lost 0 bases, and 8 bases lay in between. CDR3 length: 13 residues. CDR3 loop: CASRDSPNYGYTF. CDR3 DNA sequence: TGTGCCAGCAGAGACAGCCCTAACTATGGCTACACCTTC.

This clone showed up just a few times. This chain joins TRBV5-1 and TRBJ2-5; no firm D call. The V gene's germline CDR1 is SGHRS and CDR2 YFSETQ. Trimming removed 4 bases at V and 7 bases at J, with 8 bases between. This CDR3 region has 11 residues. CDR3 in DNA: TGCGCCAGCAGCCTTCGAGGGACCCAGTACTTC. The encoded protein is CASSLRGTQYF.

This clone showed up just a few times. This sample also contains other DNA sequences that code for the same CDR3. V and J are TRBV7-9 and TRBJ1-3; 7 bases are shared with TRBD1. The trim removed 5 bases at V and 4 bases at J, leaving 8 bases unmatched. The germline CDR1 and CDR2 sequences are SEHNR and FQNEAQ (reference sequence). The CDR3 is 15 amino acids. DNA for the CDR3: TGTGCCAGCAGCACGACAGGGCTATCCGGAAACACCATATATTTT. This translates into CASSTTGLSGNTIYF.

This chain connects TRBV7-2 to TRBJ1-2; 8 nucleotides align to TRBD1. The CDR3 is 13 residues long. The V gene's germline CDR1 is SGHTA and CDR2 FQGNSA. The trim removed 6 bases at V and 9 bases at J, leaving 9 bases unmatched. In DNA form, the CDR3 reads TGTGCCAGCAGATTCCAGGGGGCGCCGAGCTACACCTTC. Protein: CASRFQGAPSYTF.

The chain is built from TRBV4-1 and TRBJ2-7, with TRBD1 identical over 8 bases. The CDR3 runs 15 residues. Germline CDR1 MGHRA, CDR2 YSYEKL. V was clipped by 1 base and J by 4 bases; unmatched bases: 6. The CDR3 DNA sequence: TGCGCCAGCAGCCAAGTGCGGGACAGGTCGTACGAGCAGTACTTC. It codes for CASSQVRDRSYEQYF.

V gene TRBV7-2 combines with J gene TRBJ1-2; no definite D call. Per the germline V gene, CDR1 is SGHTA and CDR2 is FQGNSA. CDR3 size: 13 residues. V gave up 4 bases and J gave up 5 bases, with 11 bases separating them. The CDR3 is CASSSDSGYGYTF. CDR3 sequence (DNA): TGTGCCAGCAGCTCGGACTCCGGATATGGCTACACCTTC.

This sequence joins TRBV7-6 and TRBJ2-7; TRBD1 aligns across 11 bases. Trimming cost V 1 base and J 7 bases; bases outside gene matches: 9. The length of the CDR3 is 16 residues. Per the germline V gene, CDR1 is SGHVS and CDR2 is FNYEAQ. For the CDR3, the DNA is TGTGCCAGCAGCTTAGTCCGCCGGGACAGGGGGGGGGAGCAGTACTTC. Translation gives CASSLVRRDRGGEQYF.

The rearrangement joins TRBV18 to TRBJ1-1; 8 nucleotides agree with TRBD1. Germline V gives CDR1 KGHSH, CDR2 LQKENI. Trimming at V came to 5 bases and at J to 5 bases, leaving 4 bases not matched to a gene. This CDR3 contains 13 residues. This CDR3 reads CASSTGQETEAFF. The DNA for the CDR3 is TGTGCCAGCTCAACGGGACAGGAAACTGAAGCTTTCTTT.

This clone was counted only a few times. V and J are TRBV5-1 and TRBJ2-5, with TRBD1 matching 8 bases. This CDR3 is built from 14 residues. V lost 4 bases, J lost 4 bases, and 6 bases stayed unmatched. The germline V gene has CDR1 SGHRS and CDR2 YFSETQ. CDR3: CASSDAQGGETQYF. The CDR3 DNA is TGCGCCAGCAGCGATGCACAGGGGGGAGAGACCCAGTACTTC.

This rearrangement joins TRBV6-5 to TRBJ1-6; tentatively, D is TRBD1 (6 bases). Germline lookup yields CDR1 MNHEY and CDR2 SVGAGI. Between the trimmed V and J ends, which lost 2 bases and 8 bases, there was a span of 7 bases. The CDR3 runs to 13 residues. The CDR3, as DNA: TGTGCCAGCAGTTACGGGGGCTATTCACCCCTCCACTTT. Translation gives CASSYGGYSPLHF.

This clone was seen once. The gene calls are TRBV11-3 and TRBJ2-2, with 9 bases matching TRBD1. The CDR3 runs 15 residues. Germline lookup yields CDR1 SGHNT and CDR2 YENEEA. The trim removed 5 bases at V and 7 bases at J, leaving 8 bases unmatched. The CDR3 DNA reads as TGTGCCAGCAGCCCCCGGACAGGGGCGGACGGGGAGCTGTTTTTT. Its translation is CASSPRTGADGELFF.

J is TRBJ1-2 and V is TRBV20-1; D is unresolved. CDR3 length: 11 residues. Trimming cost V 6 bases and J 6 bases, with 11 bases left between them. Germline assignment: CDR1 DFQATT and CDR2 SNEGSKA (reference sequence). CDR3 nucleotides: TGCAGTGCCCTCGACATGGATGGCTACACCTTC. Translating gives CSALDMDGYTF.